The 3 T cell receptor beta chains reported below all come from one sample, sequenced in a study of shared clonotypes between healthy human individuals. Naive CD8 cells were CD45RO-negative, positively selected for CCR7, excluding terminally differentiated effector memory CD45RA+ cells. Repertoires were generated with immunoSEQ multiplex PCR, while TCRdb's copy carries only in-frame clones and drops some. This sample has approximately 1.9 million clones; just over 90% occur once, and the top ten carry more than 1.5%. Sequencing used naive CD8+ T cells from PBMCs. The receptor source for this set is a man younger than 35 in good health. Some clones in this sample may be carry-over from other donors' samples.

The table lists this clone with a count of one. The CDR3 sequence: CASSSFPSGSSYEQYF. CDR3 sequence (DNA): TGTGCCAGCAGCTCATTCCCTAGCGGGAGCTCCTACGAGCAGTACTTC. The chain is built from TRBV11-2 and TRBJ2-7; 10 positions agree with TRBD2. Germline values: CDR1 SGHAT, CDR2 FQNNGV. Trimming at V came to 4 bases and at J to 0 bases, leaving 6 bases not matched to a gene. This CDR3 spans 16 amino acids.

CDR3: CASSLGTSGIGGELFF. In DNA form, the CDR3 reads TGTGCCAGCAGCCTTGGGACTAGCGGGATAGGCGGGGAGCTGTTTTTT. The chain links TRBV9 to TRBJ2-2; 13 bases align to TRBD2. After removal of 4 bases from V and 7 bases from J, the junction contained 7 bases not matched to a gene. This CDR3 is built from 16 residues. CDR1 SGDLS and CDR2 YYNGEE come from the germline V gene.

V is TRBV28 and J is TRBJ2-7; 12 bases are shared with TRBD2. Germline-derived CDR1 and CDR2 are MDHEN and SYDVKM. V dropped 6 bases and J dropped 3; count of bases not matched to a gene: 9. The CDR3 runs 16 residues. The CDR3 coding sequence is TGTGCCAGCAGACCCCTTCTAGCGGGAGGGCGCTACGAGCAGTACTTC. Translating it yields CASRPLLAGGRYEQYF.